Below, 21 T cell receptor beta chains from the same sample are listed, as sequenced in a study of control samples from healthy donors and cancer patients. Profiling relied on immunoSEQ multiplex PCR, and the TCRdb table lists in-frame clones only, not all of them. The repertoire holds 95,000 to 150,000 clones, with 85% to 95% as singletons. Sequences were obtained from PBMCs. Receptors were obtained from an elderly man with head and neck cancer.

The rearrangement links TRBV4-1 to TRBJ2-7, with D perhaps being TRBD1 or TRBD2 (5 bases each). V gave up 2 bases and J gave up 7 bases, with 18 bases separating them. Germline V gene sequence: CDR1 MGHRA, CDR2 YSYEKL. This CDR3 comprises 15 residues. CDR3 nucleotides: TGCGCCAGCAGCCAAAATTTGGGGACCCTTTTGGAGCAGTACTTC. It is translated as CASSQNLGTLLEQYF.

V usage is TRBV7-6 and J usage is TRBJ1-6; 7 nucleotides line up with TRBD1. The CDR3 runs to 14 residues. V lost 4 bases and J lost 7; bases outside the gene matches: 4. CDR1 is SGHVS, CDR2 FNYEAQ, per germline. CDR3 bases: TGTGCCAGCAGCTCGGGACAGAGAAATTCACCCCTCCACTTT. Its protein is CASSSGQRNSPLHF.

This clone was seen only once. The V and J genes are TRBV4-1 and TRBJ1-3; the D is unclear. Germline V CDR1 and CDR2: MGHRA, YSYEKL. V lost 0 bases and J lost 3, with 9 bases in between. This CDR3 has 15 amino acids. The CDR3 sequence: CASSQDGQSGNTIYF. Here the CDR3 DNA reads TGCGCCAGCAGCCAAGACGGGCAAAGTGGAAACACCATATATTTT.

CDR3 DNA: TGTGCCAGCAGCGATATGGGATTTAATTCACCCCTCCACTTT. Encoded protein: CASSDMGFNSPLHF. The chain carries TRBV9 and TRBJ1-6; D uncertain. Trimming took 3 bases from V and 6 from J, leaving 10 bases between them. Looked up from germline, CDR1 is SGDLS and CDR2 is YYNGEE. The CDR3 is 14 amino acids.

The chain couples TRBV11-2 to TRBJ1-1; D is perhaps TRBD1 (6 bases). The length of the CDR3 is 15 residues. V was pared by 5 bases and J by 1 base, with 14 bases between. The germline V gene has CDR1 SGHAT and CDR2 FQNNGV. The chain's CDR3 is CASSANRDPNTEAFF. The CDR3 DNA follows: TGTGCCAGCAGCGCAAACAGGGATCCGAACACTGAAGCTTTCTTT.

The J gene is TRBJ1-3, the V gene TRBV7-9, with 7 positions matching TRBD1. The CDR3 consists of 15 residues. J lost 5 bases, V lost 1 base, and 5 bases had no gene match. Germline CDR1 and CDR2: SEHNR and FQNEAQ (reference sequence). Here the CDR3 DNA reads TGTGCCAGCAGCTTAGGTGCGGGACAGAGAAACACCATATATTTT. This gives the protein CASSLGAGQRNTIYF.

The chain joins TRBV7-6 to TRBJ1-2; 9 bases are a match to TRBD1. The CDR3 covers 13 residues. Trimming removed 5 bases from V and 4 bases from J; junction bases left unmatched: 2. CDR1 is SGHVS and CDR2 is FNYEAQ in the germline V gene. The CDR3 sequence: CASSPDRGYGYTF. DNA for the CDR3: TGTGCCAGCAGCCCGGACAGGGGCTATGGCTACACCTTC.

The chain has TRBV5-1 and TRBJ2-3; D not certain. The CDR3 contains 13 residues. Germline CDR1 SGHRS, CDR2 YFSETQ. The V end was cut by 1 base, the J end by 3 bases, with 6 bases between. CDR3 residues: CASSLFPTDTQYF. The CDR3 coding sequence is TGCGCCAGCAGCTTGTTCCCTACAGATACGCAGTATTTT.

V gene TRBV2 combines with J gene TRBJ1-1; D not certain. V was shortened by 3 bases and J by 2 bases, with 4 bases between the two germline ends. CDR1 SNHLY and CDR2 FYNNEI come from the germline V gene. The CDR3 has 12 residues. For the CDR3, the DNA is TGTGCCAGCAGTGACGATAACACTGAAGCTTTCTTT. It yields the protein CASSDDNTEAFF.

The chain recombines TRBV6-4 with TRBJ1-6; the D is unclear. This CDR3 spans 14 amino acids. V lost 2 bases and J lost 9, with 11 bases in between. CDR1 is MRHNA, CDR2 SNTAGT, per germline. CDR3 sequence (DNA): TGTGCCAGCAGTGACCTGGCTTTTCGTTCACCCCTCCACTTT. The encoded protein is CASSDLAFRSPLHF.

This clone has only a few counts. V and J are TRBV7-9 and TRBJ2-7; D not certain. CDR1 is SEHNR and CDR2 is FQNEAQ in the germline V gene (reference sequence). CDR3 size: 13 residues. Trimming removed 5 bases from V and 4 bases from J, with 12 bases in between. This CDR3 is CASSPVLSYEQYF. The DNA of the CDR3 is TGTGCCAGCAGCCCAGTTCTTAGTTACGAGCAGTACTTC.

The chain recombines TRBV4-1 with TRBJ1-6, with TRBD1 as a possible D gene (5 bases). CDR1 is MGHRA, CDR2 YSYEKL, per germline. The CDR3 sequence is 17 residues long. V lost 3 bases and J 7 bases, leaving 19 bases between the germline ends. The DNA of the CDR3 is TGCGCCAGCAGCCATCCGCGTCCAGGGAGCGACAATTCACCCCTCCACTTT. Translating gives CASSHPRPGSDNSPLHF.

V and J are TRBV2 and TRBJ2-3; D possibly corresponds to TRBD1 (6 bases). This CDR3 has 15 amino acids. The germline V gene has CDR1 SNHLY and CDR2 FYNNEI. V lost 6 bases and J 0 bases, leaving 13 bases between the germline ends. The CDR3 DNA reads as TGTGCCAGCAGCGCGGACAGAGCTAGCACAGATACGCAGTATTTT. Encoded protein: CASSADRASTDTQYF.

The CDR3 DNA follows: TGTGCCAGTAGTAACCAAGCAGGCGGCGAGCAGTACTTC. Translated: CASSNQAGGEQYF. V gene TRBV19 combines with J gene TRBJ2-7; no reliable D call. The CDR3 has 13 residues. Between the trimmed V and J ends, which lost 4 bases and 6 bases, there was a span of 13 bases. Germline CDR1 reads LNHDA; CDR2 reads SQIVND (reference sequence).

The gene calls are TRBV6-2 or TRBV6-3 and TRBJ2-3; maybe TRBD1 (6 bases). The V and J ends lost 5 bases and 0 bases respectively, with 15 bases between them. Germline V gene sequence: CDR1 MNHEY, CDR2 SVGEGT. The CDR3 is made up of 16 amino acids. The CDR3 region is CASSRWTADSTDTQYF. CDR3 in DNA: TGTGCCAGCAGTCGTTGGACAGCCGATAGCACAGATACGCAGTATTTT.

The J gene is TRBJ2-1, the V gene TRBV5-1; possibly TRBD1 or TRBD2 for D (5 bases each). V dropped 1 base and J dropped 8 bases, with 16 bases sitting between them. CDR1 and CDR2 (germline): SGHRS, YFSETQ. CDR3 size: 15 residues. DNA for the CDR3: TGCGCCAGCAGCTTGCGGGGCCAATTAGGCGATGAGCAGTTCTTC. It codes for CASSLRGQLGDEQFF.

The chain is built from TRBV6-5 and TRBJ2-7, with 12 positions matching TRBD2. The CDR3 sequence is 14 residues long. The V and J ends lost 5 bases and 4 bases, in that order; junction bases with no gene match: 3. Per germline, CDR1 MNHEY and CDR2 SVGAGI. For the CDR3, the DNA is TGTGCCAGCAGTAGACTAGCGGGAGAGTACGAGCAGTACTTC. Its translation: CASSRLAGEYEQYF.

The rearrangement joins TRBV27 to TRBJ2-7; D gene unclear. This CDR3 has 13 residues. With 5 bases removed from V and 0 bases from J, the gap between germline ends came to 8 bases. Germline V gene sequence: CDR1 MNHEY, CDR2 SMNVEV (reference sequence). For the CDR3, the DNA is TGTGCCAGCAGTCCCCAGAGCTCCTACGAGCAGTACTTC. Translation gives CASSPQSSYEQYF.

This rearrangement joins TRBV20-1 to TRBJ2-5; no definite D call. Germline loops: CDR1 DFQATT, CDR2 SNEGSKA (reference sequence). V dropped 3 bases and J dropped 5 bases, with 13 bases sitting between them. CDR3 length equals 13 residues. The CDR3 protein is CSASPTAQETQYF. The CDR3 DNA follows: TGCAGTGCTAGTCCAACTGCCCAGGAGACCCAGTACTTC.

The rearrangement uses TRBV28 and TRBJ1-1; the D is unclear. Trimming pared 3 bases from V and 7 bases from J, leaving 18 bases between. CDR1 and CDR2 from the germline V gene are MDHEN and SYDVKM. The CDR3 runs to 15 residues. CDR3 in amino acids: CASSFWPLIDGEAFF. The CDR3 bases are TGTGCCAGCAGTTTTTGGCCCCTTATCGACGGTGAAGCTTTCTTT.

CDR3 sequence reads: CASSLARGLAGGRSSYNEQFF. DNA for the CDR3: TGCGCCAGCAGCTTGGCCAGGGGACTAGCGGGAGGAAGGAGCTCCTACAATGAGCAGTTCTTC. The chain links TRBV5-1 to TRBJ2-1; TRBD2 aligns across 15 bases. Germline CDR1 reads SGHRS; CDR2 reads YFSETQ. The CDR3 extends over 21 amino acids. The ends lost 0 bases at V and 0 bases at J; junction bases unmatched: 10. Combining the CDR3 with reference TRBV5-1 and TRBJ2-1 gives the whole variable domain KAGVTQTPRYLIKTRGQQVTLSCSPISGHRSVSWYQQTPGQGLQFLFEYFSETQRNKGNFPGRFSGRQFSNSRSEMNVSTLELGDSALYLCASSLARGLAGGRSSYNEQFFGPGTRLTVL.